This TCR beta chain appears in the sequencing data of a study of CD8 T cells in Susac syndrome. The RNA, about 0.45 to 1 ug, was put through reverse transcription using random hexamers. It was immunoSEQ multiplex PCR that amplified TCR beta CDR3 across 54 Vbeta and 13 Jbeta. One entry per CDR3 protein results from TCRdb running MiXCR on the immunoSEQ multiplex PCR reads. The table has around 270,000 distinct CDR3 sequences, 89% seen once. This CDR3 has 16 amino acids. Germline V gene sequence: CDR1 SGHVS, CDR2 FQNEAQ. Unmatched junction bases numbered 5, after V lost 5 bases and J lost 2 bases. In contrast to the negatively isolated CD8+ and CD4+ T cells, TEMRA cells were FACS-enriched.

This clonotype was sampled from a human donor with multiple sclerosis. The chain uses TRBV7-8 and TRBJ2-3; 12 bases are shared with TRBD2. The sample comprised CD8+ T cells from PBMCs. Written as DNA, the CDR3 is TGTGCCAGCAGCCCCCGACTAGCGGGAGACACAGATACGCAGTATTTT. Protein sequence: CASSPRLAGDTDTQYF. Full variable domain (rest looked up from reference TRBV7-8 and TRBJ2-3): GAGVSQSPRYKVAKRGQDVALRCDPISGHVSLFWYQQALGQGPEFLTYFQNEAQLDKSGLPSDRFFAERPEGSVSTLKIQRTQQEDSAVYLCASSPRLAGDTDTQYFGPGTRLTVL.